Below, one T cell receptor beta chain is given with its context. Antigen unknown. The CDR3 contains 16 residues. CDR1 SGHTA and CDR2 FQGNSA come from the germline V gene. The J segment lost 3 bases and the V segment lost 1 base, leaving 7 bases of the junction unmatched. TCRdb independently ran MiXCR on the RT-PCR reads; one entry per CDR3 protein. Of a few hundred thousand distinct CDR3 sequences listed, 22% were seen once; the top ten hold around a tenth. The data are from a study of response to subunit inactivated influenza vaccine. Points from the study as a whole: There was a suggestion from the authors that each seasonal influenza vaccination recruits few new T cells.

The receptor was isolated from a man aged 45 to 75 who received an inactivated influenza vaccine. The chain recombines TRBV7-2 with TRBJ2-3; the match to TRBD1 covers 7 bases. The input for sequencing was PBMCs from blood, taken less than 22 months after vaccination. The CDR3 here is CASSLVARRGTDTQYF. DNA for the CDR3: TGTGCCAGCAGCTTAGTGGCTCGCAGGGGGACAGATACGCAGTATTTT.